These 24 T cell receptor beta chains came from one sample sequenced in a study of monozygotic twins with inflammatory bowel disease. TCRdb reworked the 5' RACE reads into one entry per CDR3 protein, no DNA. The repertoire table contains 150,000 or so distinct CDR3 sequences. Material for sequencing was blood. The receptors stem from a human donor with ulcerative colitis or Crohn's disease, or a healthy co-twin of an affected twin (not recorded which).

This chain links TRBV5-1 with TRBJ1-1; TCRdb returns TRBD1, unconfirmable since there is no DNA. This CDR3 is built from 18 residues. Germline CDR1 reads SGHRS; CDR2 reads YFSETQ. The CDR3 spells CASSLRPGGLSVNTEAFF.

This CDR3 reads CASSLEGTNYGYTF. The V call is TRBV5-1, the J call TRBJ1-2; TCRdb selects TRBD1, and the lack of DNA leaves this call unchecked. Per the germline V gene, CDR1 is SGHRS and CDR2 is YFSETQ. This CDR3 has 14 residues.

This chain links TRBV11-2 with TRBJ1-6; as DNA is missing, the TRBD1 call by TCRdb cannot be tested. This CDR3 region has 17 residues. Germline CDR1 is SGHAT and CDR2 is FQNNGV. CDR3 residues: CASSTRQGAPYNSPLHF.

V gene TRBV6-2 or TRBV6-3 combines with J gene TRBJ2-1; no DNA is available, so the TRBD2 call from TCRdb remains unchecked. The CDR3 totals 16 residues. Germline V gene sequence: CDR1 MNHEY, CDR2 SVGEGT. The CDR3 sequence: CASSSWTSGTYNEQFF.

The chain links TRBV5-4 to TRBJ2-5. CDR1 and CDR2 from the germline V gene are SGHNT and YYREEE (reference sequence). CDR3 length: 14 residues. CDR3 sequence: CASSLGLGQETQYF. Full variable domain (outside the CDR3, taken from reference TRBV5-4 and TRBJ2-5): ETGVTQSPTHLIKTRGQQVTLRCSSQSGHNTVSWYQQALGQGPQFIFQYYREEENGRGNFPPRFSGLQFPNYSSELNVNALELDDSALYLCASSLGLGQETQYFGPGTRLLVL.

The V gene is TRBV20-1, the J gene TRBJ2-3; TCRdb names TRBD1, which stays unverified in the absence of DNA. Per the germline V gene, CDR1 is DFQATT and CDR2 is SNEGSKA (reference sequence). The CDR3 length is 13 residues. CDR3: CSAIRGGADTQYF.

CDR3 in amino acids: CASSLRNGLVDTF. The chain is built from TRBV27 and TRBJ1-2. The CDR3 runs to 13 residues. Germline CDR1 reads MNHEY; CDR2 reads SMNVEV (reference sequence).

This chain connects TRBV7-9 to TRBJ2-4; the D call of TRBD1 rests on TCRdb alone, since no DNA is present to check it. Germline V CDR1 and CDR2: SEHNR, FQNEAQ (reference sequence). The CDR3 is 16 amino acids. CDR3 region: CASSFTGGATKNIQYF. Full variable domain (rest looked up from reference TRBV7-9 and TRBJ2-4): DTGVSQNPRHKITKRGQNVTFRCDPISEHNRLYWYRQTLGQGPEFLTYFQNEAQLEKSRLLSDRFSAERPKGSFSTLEIQRTEQGDSAMYLCASSFTGGATKNIQYFGAGTRLSVL.

The gene calls are TRBV9 and TRBJ1-2. From germline, CDR1 is SGDLS and CDR2 YYNGEE. CDR3 length: 17 residues. CDR3: CASSVVSRTDLKYGYTF.

The chain links TRBV6-2 or TRBV6-3 to TRBJ2-2; TCRdb names TRBD1, which stays unverified in the absence of DNA. Germline V gives CDR1 MNHEY, CDR2 SVGEGT. The CDR3 spans 14 residues. CDR3 sequence reads: CACKRTGGPGELFF.

V usage is TRBV5-4 and J usage is TRBJ1-3. This CDR3 is 14 amino acids long. Germline CDR1 and CDR2: SGHNT and YYREEE (reference sequence). The CDR3 reads CASSLANAGNTIYF.

The chain couples TRBV29-1 to TRBJ2-5; TCRdb picks TRBD1, but there is no DNA to check that call. The CDR3 consists of 13 residues. Germline V CDR1 and CDR2: SQVTM, ANQGSEA. CDR3: CSVEPTGWKTQYF.

The CDR3: CAWSTQDNQPQHF. V gene TRBV30 combines with J gene TRBJ1-5; the TRBD1 assignment by TCRdb is unverifiable without DNA. Germline V gene data show CDR1 as GTSNPN and CDR2 as SVGIG (reference sequence). The length of the CDR3 is 13 residues.

V usage is TRBV18 and J usage is TRBJ1-1. Germline lookup yields CDR1 KGHSH and CDR2 LQKENI. The CDR3 length is 13 residues. This chain's CDR3 is CASSPQANTEAFF.

This sequence joins TRBV20-1 and TRBJ2-5; TCRdb lists TRBD1, though no DNA is available to test this call. CDR3 length: 13 amino acids. Germline loops: CDR1 DFQATT, CDR2 SNEGSKA (reference sequence). The CDR3 loop is CSARDRGTETQYF.

V usage is TRBV20-1 and J usage is TRBJ2-7; the TCRdb call, TRBD2, lacks DNA for checking. CDR1 and CDR2 (germline): DFQATT, SNEGSKA (reference sequence). CDR3 length equals 16 residues. CDR3 sequence: CSAMEDGLANAYEQYF.

The chain is built from TRBV20-1 and TRBJ1-2; the TCRdb D gene call, TRBD1, has no DNA to confirm it. Germline CDR1 reads DFQATT; CDR2 reads SNEGSKA (reference sequence). The CDR3 totals 15 residues. The CDR3 here is CSARTTGGLLNGYTF.

The chain combines TRBV24-1 with TRBJ2-1. The CDR3 is 11 amino acids. Germline loops: CDR1 KGHDR, CDR2 SFDVKD. CDR3 amino acids: CATRDGNEQFF.

The J gene is TRBJ2-2, the V gene TRBV29-1; TCRdb's D gene call, TRBD1, goes unchecked for lack of DNA. CDR1 and CDR2 (germline): SQVTM, ANQGSEA. This CDR3 contains 16 residues. The CDR3 spells CSVGGGDKQHTGELFF.

The chain combines TRBV5-1 with TRBJ2-3; TCRdb designates TRBD2, a call that cannot be tested without DNA. Germline loops: CDR1 SGHRS, CDR2 YFSETQ. CDR3 length: 16 residues. CDR3 region: CASSLVRLAGLDTQYF.

V and J are TRBV20-1 and TRBJ1-1; lacking DNA, the TRBD1 call made by TCRdb goes unchecked. The CDR3 spans 13 residues. CDR1 is DFQATT and CDR2 is SNEGSKA in the germline V gene (reference sequence). The CDR3 loop is CSAPGTLNTEAFF.

V and J are TRBV24-1 and TRBJ2-3; the TCRdb call, TRBD1, lacks DNA for checking. Germline CDR1 and CDR2: KGHDR and SFDVKD. The CDR3 spans 16 residues. CDR3 sequence reads: CATSDNRGLVPDTQYF.

CDR3 in amino acids: CASSNRVKETQYF. V gene TRBV7-2 combines with J gene TRBJ2-5; without DNA, the TCRdb call of TRBD1 cannot be checked. Germline V CDR1 and CDR2: SGHTA, FQGNSA. The CDR3 runs 13 residues.

CDR3 in amino acids: CASSQENVPLRSYEQYF. This chain connects TRBV4-1 to TRBJ2-7; TCRdb proposes TRBD1, but this gene call is untestable without DNA. This CDR3 is 17 amino acids long. Germline V gives CDR1 MGHRA, CDR2 YSYEKL.